Following are 30 T cell receptor beta chains from one sample sequenced in a study of blood T cell repertoires in COVID-19. Some clones are missing from TCRdb's copy, which holds only in-frame ones; the method was immunoSEQ multiplex PCR. The sample has roughly 200,000 clones, around nine tenths seen once. The sample taken for sequencing was peripheral blood. These receptors all stem from a man aged 55 to 70 who had recovered from COVID-19.

Only a few counts were recorded for this clone. The rearrangement links TRBV27 to TRBJ2-7; 11 positions agree with TRBD1. The CDR3 has 13 residues. Trimming at V came to 9 bases and at J to 7 bases, leaving 8 bases not matched to a gene. Germline V gene data show CDR1 as MNHEY and CDR2 as SMNVEV (reference sequence). CDR3 coding DNA: TGTGCCAGTTCCGGGAGGGACAGGGGGGAGCAGTACTTC. It specifies CASSGRDRGEQYF.

The V gene is TRBV18, the J gene TRBJ2-3; TRBD1 is a possible D gene (5 bases). The CDR3 has 13 residues. Germline CDR1 KGHSH, CDR2 LQKENI. The V end was cut by 4 bases, the J end by 5 bases, with 10 bases between. The CDR3 nucleotides read TGTGCCAGCTCACAGGGGAACCTAGATACGCAGTATTTT. It codes for CASSQGNLDTQYF.

The V and J genes are TRBV6-5 and TRBJ1-2; D gene uncertain. V was cut by 5 bases and J by 0 bases, with 10 bases left in between. The germline gives CDR1 MNHEY, CDR2 SVGAGI. This CDR3 has 14 amino acids. The CDR3 loop reads CASSRTDSNYGYTF. The CDR3 DNA reads as TGTGCCAGCAGTCGGACGGACTCTAACTATGGCTACACCTTC.

The CDR3 protein is CASRQKSEGVHGYTF. DNA for the CDR3: TGTGCCAGCAGACAGAAATCAGAGGGGGTCCATGGCTACACCTTC. The V and J genes are TRBV27 and TRBJ1-2; TRBD1 might be the D (6 bases). There are 15 residues in the CDR3. Per the germline V gene, CDR1 is MNHEY and CDR2 is SMNVEV (reference sequence). V lost 6 bases to trimming and J lost 6 bases, with 20 bases between them.

The chain has TRBV9 and TRBJ1-4; D gene uncertain. The CDR3 consists of 15 residues. V was shortened by 0 bases and J by 5 bases, with 11 bases between the two germline ends. Germline CDR1 and CDR2: SGDLS and YYNGEE. The CDR3 region has the DNA TGTGCCAGCAGCGTAGGGAGGAGGGAGAATGAAAAACTGTTTTTT. Amino acids: CASSVGRRENEKLFF.

CDR3: CASSVTLQGASGYTF. DNA for the CDR3: TGTGCCAGTTCGGTCACTTTACAGGGGGCCAGTGGCTACACCTTC. The chain employs TRBV28 and TRBJ1-2; 9 nucleotides align to TRBD1. V lost 9 bases and J lost 7; bases outside the gene matches: 15. There are 15 residues in the CDR3. Germline lookup yields CDR1 MDHEN and CDR2 SYDVKM.

The chain is built from TRBV5-8 and TRBJ1-6; 9 bases align to TRBD1. Germline CDR1 reads SGHTS; CDR2 reads YDEGEE. With V trimmed by 4 bases and J by 11 bases, 7 bases remained unmatched. The CDR3 totals 14 residues. The CDR3 DNA reads TGTGCCAGCAGCCCAGACAGGGGGAACCCACCCCTCCACTTT. This codes for CASSPDRGNPPLHF.

The J gene is TRBJ1-5, the V gene TRBV5-5; 8 bases fit TRBD1. Germline CDR1 reads SGHKS; CDR2 reads YYEKEE (reference sequence). CDR3 length: 15 amino acids. J gave up 4 bases and V 1 base, and 4 bases lay outside the gene matches. The chain's CDR3 is CASSLRDRPNQPQHF. The CDR3 DNA follows: TGTGCCAGCAGCTTGAGGGACAGGCCGAATCAGCCCCAGCATTTT.

This chain links TRBV9 with TRBJ2-1, with unresolved D. The CDR3 extends over 15 amino acids. Trimming left V 0 bases short and J 2 bases short, with 9 bases between. The germline V gene has CDR1 SGDLS and CDR2 YYNGEE. CDR3 in DNA: TGTGCCAGCAGCGTAGGGTCAATAGCCTACAATGAGCAGTTCTTC. Protein sequence: CASSVGSIAYNEQFF.

The gene calls are TRBV5-1 and TRBJ2-2; perhaps TRBD1 as D (6 bases). The V end was cut by 1 base, the J end by 5 bases, with 12 bases between. From germline, CDR1 is SGHRS and CDR2 YFSETQ. This CDR3 has 15 amino acids. The CDR3 nucleotides are TGCGCCAGCAGCTTGCTCCTAGGGGGAACCGGGGAGCTGTTTTTT. Its translation: CASSLLLGGTGELFF.

This chain uses TRBV28 with TRBJ1-3, with D uncertain. V was cut by 8 bases and J by 0 bases, with 11 bases left in between. The CDR3 covers 14 residues. Germline values: CDR1 MDHEN, CDR2 SYDVKM. The CDR3 coding sequence is TGTGCCAGCCAAACAGTTAACTCTGGAAACACCATATATTTT. As protein: CASQTVNSGNTIYF.

This rearrangement joins TRBV6-4 to TRBJ2-3; 7 bases are a match to TRBD2. With V trimmed by 4 bases and J by 6 bases, 16 bases remained unmatched. The germline gives CDR1 MRHNA, CDR2 SNTAGT. The CDR3 length is 17 residues. The DNA of the CDR3 is TGTGCCAGCAGTGGGGGGGGAGATTTAGGAGATCATGATACGCAGTATTTT. The encoded protein is CASSGGGDLGDHDTQYF.

This clone was recorded at least ten times. The chain recombines TRBV2 with TRBJ1-2, with D tentatively TRBD1 (6 bases). In germline, CDR1 is SNHLY, CDR2 FYNNEI. CDR3 length: 13 amino acids. V lost 5 bases and J 3 bases, leaving 10 bases between the germline ends. CDR3 protein: CASSSQGYYGYTF. The CDR3 DNA follows: TGTGCCAGCAGTAGCCAGGGGTACTATGGCTACACCTTC.

The chain links TRBV12-3 or TRBV12-4 to TRBJ1-2; a weak D match, TRBD1 (6 bases). Trimming cost V 4 bases and J 3 bases, with 6 bases left between them. This CDR3 is built from 12 residues. CDR3 in DNA: TGTGCCAGCAGTTACAGGGACTATGGCTACACCTTC. Translation: CASSYRDYGYTF.

The chain is built from TRBV2 and TRBJ2-3; 7 bases map to TRBD2. This CDR3 comprises 15 residues. The J segment lost 5 bases and the V segment lost 6 bases, leaving 11 bases of the junction unmatched. The germline V gene encodes CDR1 SNHLY and CDR2 FYNNEI. CDR3 in DNA: TGTGCCAGCAGGGTAGCGGGCCGTGGGGGAGATACGCAGTATTTT. This codes for CASRVAGRGGDTQYF.

The chain couples TRBV7-9 to TRBJ2-3; D uncertain. Per germline, CDR1 SEHNR and CDR2 FQNEAQ (reference sequence). This CDR3 has 14 residues. V was clipped by 3 bases and J by 0 bases, with 7 bases between them. The CDR3 nucleotides read TGTGCCAGCAGCTTTGAGGAGAGCACAGATACGCAGTATTTT. Translated: CASSFEESTDTQYF.

Turning to this clone: Other DNA sequences in the sample encode the same CDR3. The chain joins TRBV19 to TRBJ1-5; 7 nucleotides align to TRBD1. V was pared by 6 bases and J by 2 bases, with 1 base of the junction left unmatched. CDR1 and CDR2 (germline): LNHDA, SQIVND (reference sequence). The CDR3 totals 13 residues. CDR3 DNA: TGTGCCAGTAGAGACAGGGGCAATCAGCCCCAGCATTTT. Its protein is CASRDRGNQPQHF.

The V call is TRBV2, the J call TRBJ2-1; perhaps TRBD1 as D (6 bases). The CDR3 runs 14 residues. V was trimmed by 6 bases and J by 0 bases, leaving 9 bases between them. CDR1 is SNHLY and CDR2 is FYNNEI in the germline V gene. CDR3 sequence (DNA): TGTGCCAGCAGGGACAGCATCTCCTACAATGAGCAGTTCTTC. Translated, it gives CASRDSISYNEQFF.

This CDR3 reads CAIPLGGQETQYF. CDR3 nucleotide sequence: TGTGCCATCCCGCTAGGTGGGCAAGAGACCCAGTACTTC. This chain links TRBV5-4 with TRBJ2-5; D is unresolved. CDR1 is SGHNT and CDR2 is YYREEE in the germline V gene (reference sequence). The CDR3 contains 13 residues. V lost 9 bases to trimming and J lost 2 bases, with 14 bases between them.

The rearrangement joins TRBV6-2 or TRBV6-3 to TRBJ2-7; TRBD2 aligns across 7 bases. The CDR3 loop spans 13 amino acids. Germline lookup yields CDR1 MNHEY and CDR2 SVGEGT. The V and J ends lost 4 bases and 4 bases, in that order; junction bases with no gene match: 4. CDR3 nucleotides: TGTGCCAGCAGTTTGCGGGGGAAATACGAGCAGTACTTC. This sequence encodes CASSLRGKYEQYF.

This chain uses TRBV10-3 with TRBJ2-7; TRBD2 matches at 11 bases. Trimming removed 8 bases from V and 2 bases from J; junction bases left unmatched: 17. Germline CDR1 is ENHRY and CDR2 is SYGVKD. The CDR3 totals 18 residues. CDR3 amino acids: CAISFKQTSGSATYEQYF. The CDR3 DNA reads as TGTGCCATCTCGTTTAAGCAAACTAGCGGGAGCGCCACCTACGAGCAGTACTTC.

This clone appeared a single time. The chain couples TRBV5-1 to TRBJ1-1; D is unclear. V was pared by 3 bases and J by 1 base, with 7 bases between. CDR3 size: 13 residues. Germline V gene data show CDR1 as SGHRS and CDR2 as YFSETQ. CDR3 bases: TGCGCCAGCAGCTCCCGGGAGAACACTGAAGCTTTCTTT. It yields the protein CASSSRENTEAFF.

The rearrangement joins TRBV5-4 to TRBJ2-2, with 9 bases identical to TRBD1. There are 15 residues in the CDR3. Germline V gives CDR1 SGHNT, CDR2 YYREEE (reference sequence). The V and J ends lost 5 bases and 3 bases, in that order; junction bases with no gene match: 5. In DNA, the CDR3 is TGTGCCAGCAGTTCCGGGACAGGGCACACCGGGGAGCTGTTTTTT. Its protein is CASSSGTGHTGELFF.

This clone came up once. V and J are TRBV5-1 and TRBJ1-1; D is perhaps TRBD1 (6 bases). The ends were cut back, 4 bases at V and 0 bases at J, with 16 bases in the middle. Germline loops: CDR1 SGHRS, CDR2 YFSETQ. This CDR3 is 16 amino acids long. The CDR3 DNA is TGCGCCAGCAGCACCGGGACATGGGGAATGAACACTGAAGCTTTCTTT. Translated, it gives CASSTGTWGMNTEAFF.

The chain has TRBV10-2 and TRBJ2-1; 9 bases align to TRBD2. Germline-derived CDR1 and CDR2 are WSHSY and SAAADI. This CDR3 is 14 amino acids long. The V gene end was trimmed by 8 bases and the J gene end by 1 base; junction bases not matched to a gene: 3. The CDR3 spells CASATSGSYNEQFF. DNA of the CDR3: TGCGCCAGCGCGACTAGCGGATCCTACAATGAGCAGTTCTTC.

The DNA for the CDR3 is TGTGCCAGCAGCCGCGGGACCACTCACGGCGAGCAGTTCTTC. It yields the protein CASSRGTTHGEQFF. This sequence joins TRBV11-2 and TRBJ2-1; D might be TRBD2 (6 bases). The CDR3 spans 14 residues. Trimming left V 5 bases short and J 10 bases short, with 18 bases between. The V gene's germline CDR1 is SGHAT and CDR2 FQNNGV.

V gene TRBV24-1 combines with J gene TRBJ2-5, with TRBD1 identical over 7 bases. CDR3 length: 12 amino acids. With 10 bases clipped from V and 2 bases from J, the junction kept 3 bases outside the gene matches. In germline, CDR1 is KGHDR, CDR2 SFDVKD. CDR3 amino acids: CATGGQQETQYF. The DNA of the CDR3 is TGTGCCACTGGGGGACAGCAAGAGACCCAGTACTTC.

The rearrangement joins TRBV27 to TRBJ2-5; 7 bases match TRBD1. The CDR3 covers 13 residues. The germline V gene encodes CDR1 MNHEY and CDR2 SMNVEV (reference sequence). The V segment lost 5 bases and the J segment 3 bases; nucleotides outside the gene matches: 3. The CDR3 bases are TGTGCCAGCAGTGTCGACAGGGAAGAGACCCAGTACTTC. Translating it yields CASSVDREETQYF.

The rearrangement joins TRBV19 to TRBJ1-5; D is perhaps TRBD1 (5 bases). From germline, CDR1 is LNHDA and CDR2 SQIVND (reference sequence). V lost 3 bases to trimming and J lost 1 base, with 10 bases between them. The CDR3 is 15 amino acids. The CDR3 DNA sequence: TGTGCCAGTAGTATTTCAGGGCCCAGCAATCAGCCCCAGCATTTT. It specifies CASSISGPSNQPQHF.

This chain uses TRBV11-2 with TRBJ1-1; D is perhaps TRBD1 (5 bases). The V gene lost 5 bases and the J gene lost 5 bases, with 15 bases spanning the gap. The germline gives CDR1 SGHAT, CDR2 FQNNGV. The CDR3 totals 14 residues. CDR3 residues: CASSLQPQGTEAFF. The CDR3 DNA reads TGTGCCAGCAGCCTACAACCCCAGGGAACTGAAGCTTTCTTT.